This passage covers 3 T cell receptor beta chains from one sample sequenced in a study of blood T cell repertoires in COVID-19 (dated by TCRdb to the early 2020s). Receptor libraries were prepared by the immunoSEQ multiplex PCR assay. The table comes from immuneACCESS by way of TCRdb, which keeps in-frame sequences with V and J called. Part of the clones is missing from these tables; in studies checked, under half for an unresolved V gene and the rest for unknown reasons. The sample includes tens of thousands of clones, with over 70% observed a single time. 35% to 45% of the sample is taken by the ten largest. Sequencing used peripheral blood. The receptors derive from a woman in her seventies with acute or convalescent COVID-19.

Note on this clone: This same CDR3 is encoded by further DNA sequences in the sample. V is TRBV2 and J is TRBJ1-6, with no clear D. Germline CDR1 and CDR2: SNHLY and FYNNEI. This CDR3 spans 12 amino acids. V lost 4 bases and J lost 5, with 3 bases in between. The CDR3 coding sequence is TGTGCCAGCAGTGGTAATAATTCACCCCTCCACTTT. Translating it yields CASSGNNSPLHF. Supplemented by reference TRBV2 and TRBJ1-6, the full variable domain reads EPEVTQTPSHQVTQMGQEVILRCVPISNHLYFYWYRQILGQKVEFLVSFYNNEISEKSEIFDDQFSVERPDGSNFTLKIRSTKLEDSAMYFCASSGNNSPLHFGNGTRLTVT.

Only a few counts were recorded for this clone. The chain uses TRBV2 and TRBJ2-7; TRBD1 matches 8 bases. Germline trimming cut 5 bases from V and 1 base from J; bases unmatched to any gene: 7. Per the germline V gene, CDR1 is SNHLY and CDR2 is FYNNEI. This CDR3 spans 15 amino acids. As DNA, the CDR3 is TGTGCCAGCAGTTCCTCAGGGGGCGCTTCCTACGAGCAGTACTTC. This encodes CASSSSGGASYEQYF.

The chain employs TRBV5-6 and TRBJ2-7; perhaps TRBD1 as D (6 bases). Trimming removed 4 bases from V and 1 base from J, with 15 bases in between. CDR3 length: 15 amino acids. The germline gives CDR1 SGHDT, CDR2 YYEEEE. CDR3 region: CASSGTGKVSYEQYF. CDR3 nucleotide sequence: TGTGCCAGCAGCGGAACAGGGAAAGTTTCCTACGAGCAGTACTTC.